The 22 T cell receptor beta chains below come from one sample, sequenced in a study of T cell responses to AZD1222 COVID-19 vaccine. Clones were read by immunoSEQ multiplex PCR, and TCRdb kept only the in-frame ones, dropping some. The repertoire consists of about 140,000 clones, with roughly nine tenths occurring once and the leading ten covering around 7.6%. Specimen: peripheral blood, collected 28 days after the second dose of the MenACWY control vaccine. The receptors derive from an adult who received the MenACWY meningococcal vaccine as a control.

The V and J genes are TRBV7-2 and TRBJ2-2; TRBD2 agrees at 7 bases. Germline CDR1 is SGHTA and CDR2 is FQGNSA. CDR3 length equals 17 residues. The trim removed 4 bases at V and 4 bases at J, leaving 12 bases unmatched. The CDR3 protein is CASSSPYGGGFTGELFF. Here the CDR3 DNA reads TGTGCCAGCAGCTCTCCCTACGGCGGGGGATTCACCGGGGAGCTGTTTTTT.

The rearrangement uses TRBV19 and TRBJ2-2; 8 bases match TRBD1. The CDR3 loop spans 19 amino acids. Per the germline V gene, CDR1 is LNHDA and CDR2 is SQIVND (reference sequence). The V and J ends lost 6 bases and 5 bases, in that order; junction bases with no gene match: 20. The CDR3 sequence is CASSARIGQGAPRTGELFF. Written as DNA, the CDR3 is TGTGCCAGTAGCGCTCGTATAGGGCAGGGGGCCCCGAGGACCGGGGAGCTGTTTTTT.

The rearrangement joins TRBV4-3 to TRBJ2-1, with 11 bases lining up with TRBD2. The CDR3 has 16 residues. Germline trimming cut 0 bases from V and 9 bases from J; bases unmatched to any gene: 7. The germline gives CDR1 LGHNA, CDR2 YSLEER. The CDR3 sequence is CASSQEVAGGQGEQFF. DNA of the CDR3: TGCGCCAGCAGCCAAGAGGTAGCGGGGGGGCAGGGTGAGCAGTTCTTC.

CDR3 nucleotide sequence: TGCAGCGTTGTCGTCGGAGAAAAACTGTTTTTT. Its protein is CSVVVGEKLFF. This chain joins TRBV29-1 and TRBJ1-4; D unclear. Germline V gene lookup returns CDR1 SQVTM and CDR2 ANQGSEA. V was pared by 4 bases and J by 8 bases, with 8 bases between. This CDR3 comprises 11 residues.

This rearrangement joins TRBV14 to TRBJ1-3; the match to TRBD1 covers 7 bases. Germline V gene lookup returns CDR1 SGHDN and CDR2 FVKESK. The CDR3 extends over 15 amino acids. V lost 3 bases and J lost 4; bases outside the gene matches: 6. CDR3 sequence (DNA): TGTGCCAGCAGCCACTACAGGGGTTACGGAAACACCATATATTTT. Protein: CASSHYRGYGNTIYF.

V usage is TRBV5-1 and J usage is TRBJ1-4, with 8 bases aligning to TRBD1. The germline gives CDR1 SGHRS, CDR2 YFSETQ. The CDR3 is 14 residues long. The V segment lost 0 bases and the J segment 8 bases; nucleotides outside the gene matches: 3. This CDR3 is CASSLAGGREKLFF. The CDR3 nucleotides read TGCGCCAGCAGCTTGGCAGGGGGCAGGGAAAAACTGTTTTTT.

This chain links TRBV7-8 with TRBJ2-3; 10 nucleotides align to TRBD2. CDR1 is SGHVS, CDR2 FQNEAQ, per germline. The CDR3 has 14 amino acids. The trim removed 7 bases at V and 4 bases at J, leaving 5 bases unmatched. CDR3 amino acids: CASNLGLAADTQYF. The DNA of the CDR3 is TGTGCCAGCAACCTAGGACTAGCGGCAGATACGCAGTATTTT. Full variable domain (rest looked up from reference TRBV7-8 and TRBJ2-3): GAGVSQSPRYKVAKRGQDVALRCDPISGHVSLFWYQQALGQGPEFLTYFQNEAQLDKSGLPSDRFFAERPEGSVSTLKIQRTQQEDSAVYLCASNLGLAADTQYFGPGTRLTVL.

This chain connects TRBV5-6 to TRBJ1-3, with D unresolved. CDR1 SGHDT and CDR2 YYEEEE come from the germline V gene. This CDR3 has 14 amino acids. V lost 2 bases, J lost 0 bases, and 6 bases lay in between. CDR3 nucleotide sequence: TGTGCCAGCAGCTTTCGGACCTCTGGAAACACCATATATTTT. It specifies CASSFRTSGNTIYF.

V usage is TRBV9 and J usage is TRBJ2-1; 8 bases fit TRBD2. The V segment lost 0 bases and the J segment 8 bases; nucleotides outside the gene matches: 7. Germline V gene sequence: CDR1 SGDLS, CDR2 YYNGEE. This CDR3 spans 15 amino acids. CDR3 protein: CASSVAGGGFDEQFF. The DNA for the CDR3 is TGTGCCAGCAGCGTAGCGGGGGGGGGTTTCGATGAGCAGTTCTTC.

This chain connects TRBV18 to TRBJ2-1; D is possibly TRBD1 or TRBD2 (5 bases each). The CDR3 consists of 11 residues. CDR1 KGHSH and CDR2 LQKENI come from the germline V gene. The V and J ends lost 3 bases and 8 bases respectively, with 5 bases between them. The CDR3 loop is CASSPGDEQFF. In DNA form, the CDR3 reads TGTGCCAGCTCACCGGGGGATGAGCAGTTCTTC.

The V and J genes are TRBV7-9 and TRBJ1-1; D might be TRBD1 (5 bases). Trimming pared 0 bases from V and 3 bases from J, leaving 5 bases between. There are 13 residues in the CDR3. Germline V gives CDR1 SEHNR, CDR2 FQNEAQ (reference sequence). CDR3 DNA sequence: TGTGCCAGCAGCTTAGCAGGGGACACTGAAGCTTTCTTT. This encodes CASSLAGDTEAFF.

J is TRBJ2-2 and V is TRBV13; D unclear. Trimming removed 4 bases at V and 7 bases at J, with 13 bases between. The germline CDR1 and CDR2 sequences are PRHDT and FYEKMQ (reference sequence). The CDR3 extends over 14 amino acids. CDR3 region: CASSYGRPGGELFF. DNA for the CDR3: TGTGCCAGCAGCTACGGACGGCCCGGCGGGGAGCTGTTTTTT.

The chain recombines TRBV10-1 with TRBJ2-1; D unresolved. There are 12 residues in the CDR3. V was cut by 3 bases and J by 8 bases, with 8 bases left in between. Germline CDR1 reads WNHNN; CDR2 reads SYGVQD (reference sequence). CDR3 in DNA: TGCGCCAGCAGTGAACGTCGGCATGAGCAGTTCTTC. Translated: CASSERRHEQFF.

V usage is TRBV20-1 and J usage is TRBJ1-3; D may be TRBD1 (5 bases). Germline loops: CDR1 DFQATT, CDR2 SNEGSKA (reference sequence). V shed 6 bases and J shed 8 bases, with 11 bases lying between them. This CDR3 contains 11 residues. CDR3 residues: CSAGHGDTIYF. CDR3 DNA: TGCAGTGCCGGACACGGGGACACCATATATTTT.

The CDR3: CAISSQGDQPQHF. The CDR3 nucleotides are TGTGCCATCAGTTCTCAGGGGGATCAGCCCCAGCATTTT. The chain is built from TRBV10-3 and TRBJ1-5; 7 bases align to TRBD1. V gave up 5 bases and J gave up 5 bases; unmatched junction bases: 3. From germline, CDR1 is ENHRY and CDR2 SYGVKD. This CDR3 comprises 13 residues.

This clone appeared a single time. The chain has TRBV19 and TRBJ2-7; 7 nucleotides align to TRBD2. J lost 6 bases, V lost 4 bases, and 9 bases had no gene match. CDR1 is LNHDA and CDR2 is SQIVND in the germline V gene (reference sequence). The CDR3 has 14 amino acids. CDR3 sequence (DNA): TGTGCCAGTAGTAGAGGAGGGGAGGGCTTCGAGCAGTACTTC. Its translation is CASSRGGEGFEQYF.

This sequence joins TRBV19 and TRBJ1-5, with TRBD1 as a possible D gene (6 bases). The V gene's germline CDR1 is LNHDA and CDR2 SQIVND (reference sequence). The CDR3 spans 13 residues. The V end lost 6 bases, the J end lost 5 bases, and 11 bases lay between the germline ends. CDR3 region: CASSRDIHQPQHF. As DNA, the CDR3 is TGTGCCAGTAGCAGGGACATTCATCAGCCCCAGCATTTT. The variable domain in full, with the rest retrieved from reference TRBV19 and TRBJ1-5, is DGGITQSPKYLFRKEGQNVTLSCEQNLNHDAMYWYRQDPGQGLRLIYYSQIVNDFQKGDIAEGYSVSREKKESFPLTVTSAQKNPTAFYLCASSRDIHQPQHFGDGTRLSIL.

The gene calls are TRBV15 and TRBJ1-5; 8 nucleotides match TRBD1. The CDR3 covers 17 residues. Germline loops: CDR1 LNHNV, CDR2 YYDKDF (reference sequence). J gave up 3 bases and V 0 bases, and 7 bases lay outside the gene matches. CDR3 amino acids: CATSRDSGQGPNQPQHF. CDR3 DNA: TGTGCCACCAGCAGAGACAGTGGACAGGGACCCAATCAGCCCCAGCATTTT.

The chain is built from TRBV28 and TRBJ1-2, with D perhaps TRBD1 (5 bases). V lost 3 bases and J 5 bases, leaving 22 bases between the germline ends. This CDR3 comprises 17 residues. Per the germline V gene, CDR1 is MDHEN and CDR2 is SYDVKM. The CDR3 reads CASSFTPDTSKWYGYTF. CDR3 DNA: TGTGCCAGCAGTTTTACCCCGGACACGTCCAAATGGTATGGCTACACCTTC.

This clone was observed once. The chain uses TRBV5-8 and TRBJ1-2, with D possibly matching TRBD1 (5 bases). Germline CDR1 and CDR2: SGHTS and YDEGEE. Trimming took off 4 bases at V and 8 bases at J, with 15 bases between the two ends. The CDR3 is made up of 13 amino acids. DNA of the CDR3: TGTGCCAGCAGCCCTCCAGGGTGGGAAGGCTACACCTTC. Translated, it gives CASSPPGWEGYTF.

The V call is TRBV7-2, the J call TRBJ1-6; D is unresolved. Germline V gives CDR1 SGHTA, CDR2 FQGNSA. The CDR3 has 13 amino acids. V was trimmed by 7 bases and J by 13 bases, leaving 17 bases between them. The chain's CDR3 is CASNDVGEGPLHF. The DNA of the CDR3 is TGTGCCAGCAACGACGTCGGGGAAGGTCCCCTCCACTTT.

The rearrangement joins TRBV6-5 to TRBJ1-3, with D possibly being TRBD1 (5 bases). This CDR3 has 14 residues. V lost 2 bases to trimming and J lost 2 bases, with 7 bases between them. CDR1 and CDR2 (germline): MNHEY, SVGAGI. CDR3 sequence (DNA): TGTGCCAGCAGTTACGGGGGTGCTGGAAACACCATATATTTT. Translation gives CASSYGGAGNTIYF.